One sample yielded the 10 T cell receptor beta chains listed below, sequenced in a study of beta chain features in type 1 diabetes. Expressed TCRB transcripts were sequenced because the isolated RNA had all been reverse transcribed beforehand. Method: immunoSEQ multiplex PCR; TCRdb's copy keeps in-frame clones and lacks some. Among 850,000 to 900,000 clones listed, roughly 16% were seen once. Source material: naive CD4+ T cells from blood. All receptors derive from a woman between 18 and 29 years old in good health.

V gene TRBV2 combines with J gene TRBJ2-7; D gene unclear. Germline V gene lookup returns CDR1 SNHLY and CDR2 FYNNEI. Trimming left V 4 bases short and J 6 bases short, with 13 bases between. The CDR3 has 13 residues. The CDR3 spells CASSGLINPEQYF. CDR3 DNA sequence: TGTGCCAGCAGTGGTCTCATAAACCCCGAGCAGTACTTC.

V usage is TRBV7-2 and J usage is TRBJ1-2; the match to TRBD1 covers 8 bases. CDR3 size: 14 residues. V lost 5 bases and J lost 7; bases outside the gene matches: 9. From germline, CDR1 is SGHTA and CDR2 FQGNSA. This CDR3 is CASSLRQGLRGYTF. CDR3 DNA: TGTGCCAGCAGCCTAAGACAGGGGTTGCGTGGCTACACCTTC.

This rearrangement joins TRBV2 to TRBJ2-7; a weak D match, TRBD1 (6 bases). The CDR3 extends over 16 amino acids. Germline lookup yields CDR1 SNHLY and CDR2 FYNNEI. V lost 6 bases, J lost 6 bases, and 24 bases lay in between. The CDR3: CASSSYSLTGSPEQYF. The CDR3 coding sequence is TGTGCCAGCAGCTCATATTCCCTCACAGGGTCTCCCGAGCAGTACTTC. Full variable domain (missing parts from reference TRBV2 and TRBJ2-7): EPEVTQTPSHQVTQMGQEVILRCVPISNHLYFYWYRQILGQKVEFLVSFYNNEISEKSEIFDDQFSVERPDGSNFTLKIRSTKLEDSAMYFCASSSYSLTGSPEQYFGPGTRLTVT.

The chain employs TRBV18 and TRBJ2-7, with a possible D match to TRBD1 (6 bases). Per germline, CDR1 KGHSH and CDR2 LQKENI. The CDR3 totals 13 residues. Trimming pared 8 bases from V and 0 bases from J, leaving 11 bases between. CDR3 region: CASTGQDSYEQYF. The CDR3 DNA reads as TGTGCCAGCACGGGACAAGACTCCTACGAGCAGTACTTC.

This sequence joins TRBV19 and TRBJ2-3; D may be TRBD1 (6 bases). V gave up 2 bases and J gave up 7 bases, with 7 bases separating them. CDR3 length: 12 residues. CDR1 and CDR2 from the germline V gene are LNHDA and SQIVND (reference sequence). As DNA, the CDR3 is TGTGCCAGTAGTATACAGGGGAATACGCAGTATTTT. It translates to CASSIQGNTQYF.

The gene calls are TRBV5-1 and TRBJ2-1; D not certain. The length of the CDR3 is 14 residues. Between the trimmed V and J ends, which lost 0 bases and 7 bases, there was a span of 11 bases. CDR1 and CDR2 from the germline V gene are SGHRS and YFSETQ. The CDR3 spells CASSLAATTNEQFF. The CDR3 nucleotides are TGCGCCAGCAGCTTGGCCGCGACCACTAATGAGCAGTTCTTC. The full variable domain, in which reference TRBV5-1 and TRBJ2-1 provide the parts outside the CDR3, is KAGVTQTPRYLIKTRGQQVTLSCSPISGHRSVSWYQQTPGQGLQFLFEYFSETQRNKGNFPGRFSGRQFSNSRSEMNVSTLELGDSALYLCASSLAATTNEQFFGPGTRLTVL.

This clone was detected only a few times. The chain has TRBV7-9 and TRBJ1-1, with D hard to call. V was shortened by 4 bases and J by 7 bases, with 22 bases between the two germline ends. The CDR3 length is 16 residues. Germline CDR1 is SEHNR and CDR2 is FQNEAQ (reference sequence). CDR3: CASSSEDSTGTVEAFF. As DNA, the CDR3 is TGTGCCAGCAGCTCCGAGGACTCGACGGGTACTGTTGAAGCTTTCTTT.

The sample holds a few counts of this clone. The CDR3 DNA reads TGTGCCAGCAGCTATTTCGATGGGTACATTCAGTACTTC. Amino acid sequence: CASSYFDGYIQYF. The V and J genes are TRBV5-6 and TRBJ2-4; D is undetermined. CDR1 and CDR2 (germline): SGHDT, YYEEEE. The ends were cut back, 3 bases at V and 8 bases at J, with 12 bases in the middle. This CDR3 comprises 13 residues.

The chain couples TRBV7-8 to TRBJ2-5, with 10 positions matching TRBD1. The CDR3 is made up of 15 amino acids. CDR1 is SGHVS and CDR2 is FQNEAQ in the germline V gene. V lost 5 bases to trimming and J lost 1 base; unmatched junction nucleotides: 4. The CDR3 DNA reads TGTGCCAGCAGCCATGACAGGGGGCTCCAAGAGACCCAGTACTTC. Protein sequence: CASSHDRGLQETQYF.

This clone was seen more than once but under ten times. This chain connects TRBV7-6 to TRBJ2-1; 7 bases agree with TRBD1. V shed 4 bases, J shed 13 bases, and the junction held 7 bases outside the gene matches. Per germline, CDR1 SGHVS and CDR2 FNYEAQ. CDR3 size: 12 residues. CDR3 coding DNA: TGTGCCAGCAGCTCACAGGGGTCTCCCCAGTTCTTC. As protein: CASSSQGSPQFF.